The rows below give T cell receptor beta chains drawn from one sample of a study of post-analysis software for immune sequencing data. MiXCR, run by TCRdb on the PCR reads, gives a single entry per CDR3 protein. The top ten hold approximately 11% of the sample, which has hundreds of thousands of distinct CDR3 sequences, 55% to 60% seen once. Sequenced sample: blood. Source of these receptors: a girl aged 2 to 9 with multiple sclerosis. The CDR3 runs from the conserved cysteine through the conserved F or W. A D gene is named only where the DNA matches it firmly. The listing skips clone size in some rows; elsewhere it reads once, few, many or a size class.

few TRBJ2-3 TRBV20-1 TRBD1 TGCAGTGCTAGCAAACAGGGGGAAGATACGCAGTATTTT CSASKQGEDTQYF
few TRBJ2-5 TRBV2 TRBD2 TGTGCCAGCAAAGCGGGGGGGCAAGAGACCCAGTACTTC CASKAGGQETQYF
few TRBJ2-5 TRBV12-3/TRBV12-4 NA TGTGCCAGCAGTCTGCGGGACATCCAAGAGACCCAGTACTTC CASSLRDIQETQYF
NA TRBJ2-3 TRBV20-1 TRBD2 TGCAGTGCTAGAGTGGCGGGGGTCCTCACAGATACGCAGTATTTT CSARVAGVLTDTQYF
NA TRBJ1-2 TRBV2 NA TGTGCCAGCAGTGAAGCTGAGACGGAATATGGCTACACCTTC CASSEAETEYGYTF
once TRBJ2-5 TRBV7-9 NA TGTGCCAGCAGCCCCCGATCGGACGCGTACCAAGAGACCCAGTACTTC CASSPRSDAYQETQYF
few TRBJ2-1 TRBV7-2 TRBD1 TGTGCCAGCAGCACTCCGACAGGGACCAATGAGCAGTTCTTC CASSTPTGTNEQFF
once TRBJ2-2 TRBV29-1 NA TGCAGCCACGGGGGGCAGACCACCGGGGAGCTGTTTTTT CSHGGQTTGELFF
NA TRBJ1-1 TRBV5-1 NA TGCGCCAGCAGCTCAGGCGCAGGGGAGAACACTGAAGCTTTCTTT CASSSGAGENTEAFF
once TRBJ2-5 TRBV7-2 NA TGTGCCAGCACCATACCCGGGTGGGCGGCAGAGGCCAACTACTACAATGAGCAGTACTTC CASTIPGWAAEANYYNEQYF
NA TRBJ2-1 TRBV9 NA TGTGCCAGCAGCGTAGAGGGGAGGACTCGTGAGCAGTTCTTC CASSVEGRTREQFF
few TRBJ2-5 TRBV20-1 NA TGCAGTGCCCGACGCGAACTCCAAGAGACCCAGTACTTC CSARRELQETQYF
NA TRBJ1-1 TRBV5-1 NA TGCGCCAGCAGCTCGGGAGCCAGCCAGCTTGAAGCTTTCTTT CASSSGASQLEAFF
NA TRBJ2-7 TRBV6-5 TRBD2 TGTGCCAGCAGTTACCTCGGGATAGGACTAGCGGGAGGATACGAGCAGTACTTC CASSYLGIGLAGGYEQYF
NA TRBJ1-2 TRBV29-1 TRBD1 TGCAGCGTACGGACAGGGGGAATCTATGGCTACACCTTC CSVRTGGIYGYTF
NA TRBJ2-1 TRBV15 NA TGTGCCACCAGCAGAGATCGGTGGAATGAGCAGTTCTTC CATSRDRWNEQFF
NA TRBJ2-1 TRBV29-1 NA TGCAGCGTCCGAGAGGGGACGGACTACAATGAGCAGTTCTTC CSVREGTDYNEQFF
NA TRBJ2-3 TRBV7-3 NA TGTGCCAGCAGTTGGCGGACTAGCACAGATACGCAGTATTTT CASSWRTSTDTQYF
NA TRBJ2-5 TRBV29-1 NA TGCAGCGGAAACCGTCTGGAAGAGACCCAGTACTTC CSGNRLEETQYF
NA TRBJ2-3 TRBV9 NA TGTGCCAGCAGCGTAGAGGCCCCCGGGGCCGCAGATACGCAGTATTTT CASSVEAPGAADTQYF
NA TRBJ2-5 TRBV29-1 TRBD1 TGCAGCGTTCAAGACAGGGGGACCCAAGAGACCCAGTACTTC CSVQDRGTQETQYF
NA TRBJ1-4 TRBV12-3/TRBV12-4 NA TGTTCCAGCAGTTTTAGTGAAAAACTGTTTTTT CSSSFSEKLFF
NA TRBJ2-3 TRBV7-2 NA TGTGCCAGCAGCCCGGCCTACGGGAGAGATACGCAGTATTTT CASSPAYGRDTQYF
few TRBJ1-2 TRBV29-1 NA TGCAGCGTGGGCCTGGGGGCTGAAGAAGGCTACACCTTC CSVGLGAEEGYTF
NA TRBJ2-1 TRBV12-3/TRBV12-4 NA TGTGCCAGCAGTTTATGGCTAGGTTCAGGTGAGCAGTTCTTC CASSLWLGSGEQFF
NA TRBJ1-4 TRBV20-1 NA TGCAGTGCTAGAGGCGTAATTTGGGCAGCTATGACTAATGAAAAACTGTTTTTT CSARGVIWAAMTNEKLFF
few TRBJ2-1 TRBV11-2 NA TGTGCCAGCAGCTCCTCGGATGGAAACAATGAGCAGTTCTTC CASSSSDGNNEQFF
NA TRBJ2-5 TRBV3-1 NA TGTGCCAGCAGCCAGAACAGGGATGTACGAGAGACCCAGTACTTC CASSQNRDVRETQYF
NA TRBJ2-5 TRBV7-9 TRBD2 TGTGCCACTCGACTAGCGGGGGAAGAGACCCAGTACTTC CATRLAGEETQYF
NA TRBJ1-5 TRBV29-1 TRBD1 TGCAGCGCTATGACAGGGGATAATCAGCCCCAGCATTTT CSAMTGDNQPQHF
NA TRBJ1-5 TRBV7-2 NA TGTGCCAGCAGCTTTCTACAGGGACAGCCCCAGCATTTT CASSFLQGQPQHF
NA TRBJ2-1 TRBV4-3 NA TGCGCCAGCAGCCAAGAGCACGCGGGGGCCTCCTACAATGAGCAGTTCTTC CASSQEHAGASYNEQFF
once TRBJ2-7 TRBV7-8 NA TGTGCCAGCAGCTTGAACCACGGACTCCCGGTTTCCGAGCAGTACTTC CASSLNHGLPVSEQYF
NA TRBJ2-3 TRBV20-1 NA TGCAGTGCGCAAGAGACTAGATCAGATACGCAGTATTTT CSAQETRSDTQYF
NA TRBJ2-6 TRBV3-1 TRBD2 TGTGCCAGCAGCCAAGCCGGACTAGCGGGGGGCTCTGGGGCCAACGTCCTGACTTTC CASSQAGLAGGSGANVLTF
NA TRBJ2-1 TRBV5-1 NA TGCGCCAGCAGCCCCCCGTTAGGGGGGACCTACAATGAGCAGTTCTTC CASSPPLGGTYNEQFF
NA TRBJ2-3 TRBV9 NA TGTGCCAGCAGCGTAACCCTCAGCACAGATGCGCAGTATTTT CASSVTLSTDAQYF
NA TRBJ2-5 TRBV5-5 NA TGTGCCAGCAGCTTGCGGTGGGGAGAGTCCCAGTACTTC CASSLRWGESQYF